This TCR beta chain was identified in a study of blood T cells in healthy people across ages. Study results and limitations: Both naive CD4+ cell counts and diversity were greater in long-lived donors than in aged donors.

With 4 bases clipped from V and 6 bases from J, the junction kept 4 bases outside the gene matches. This CDR3 has 12 amino acids. Per the germline V gene, CDR1 is SQVTM and CDR2 is ANQGSEA. The total RNA that was extracted per sample amounted to at least 6 micrograms. Concerning this clonotype itself: Its matching antigen is unknown.

Together with a sample-barcoded 5' primer, a J-beta primer mix was included in a second PCR lasting roughly 6 to 12 cycles. TCRdb passed the 5' RACE reads through MiXCR, listing each CDR3 protein once. The sample has approximately 800,000 distinct CDR3 sequences, roughly 60% seen once. This receptor was taken from a man aged 30 to 39 in good health. The genes are TRBV29-1 and TRBJ1-1; 8 bases agree with TRBD1. Sequenced input: blood. The CDR3 bases are TGCAGCGTTGCGGAGACAGGGGCTGAAGCTTTCTTT. It specifies CSVAETGAEAFF.